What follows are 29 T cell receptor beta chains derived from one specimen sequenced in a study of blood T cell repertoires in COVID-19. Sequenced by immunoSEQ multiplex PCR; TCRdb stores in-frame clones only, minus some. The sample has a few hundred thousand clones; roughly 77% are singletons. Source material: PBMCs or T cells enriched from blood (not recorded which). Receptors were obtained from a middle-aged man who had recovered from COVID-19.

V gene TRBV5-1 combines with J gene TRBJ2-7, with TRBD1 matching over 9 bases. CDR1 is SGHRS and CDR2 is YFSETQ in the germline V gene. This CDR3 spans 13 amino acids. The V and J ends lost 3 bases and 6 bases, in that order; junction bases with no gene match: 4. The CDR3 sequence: CASSYGQGTEQYF. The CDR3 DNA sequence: TGCGCCAGCAGCTACGGACAGGGGACCGAGCAGTACTTC.

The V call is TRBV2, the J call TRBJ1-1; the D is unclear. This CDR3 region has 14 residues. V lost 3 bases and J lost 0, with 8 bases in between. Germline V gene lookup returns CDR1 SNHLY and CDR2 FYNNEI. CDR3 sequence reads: CASSENRLNTEAFF. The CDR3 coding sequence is TGTGCCAGCAGTGAGAACAGATTGAACACTGAAGCTTTCTTT. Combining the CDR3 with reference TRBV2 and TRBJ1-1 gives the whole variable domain EPEVTQTPSHQVTQMGQEVILRCVPISNHLYFYWYRQILGQKVEFLVSFYNNEISEKSEIFDDQFSVERPDGSNFTLKIRSTKLEDSAMYFCASSENRLNTEAFFGQGTRLTVV.

CDR3 bases: TGTGCCAGCTCACCACCACTGATCACTGAAGCTTTCTTT. Translation: CASSPPLITEAFF. The rearrangement joins TRBV18 to TRBJ1-1; no clear D gene. The CDR3 is 13 amino acids. The germline gives CDR1 KGHSH, CDR2 LQKENI. The V end was cut by 0 bases, the J end by 4 bases, with 6 bases between.

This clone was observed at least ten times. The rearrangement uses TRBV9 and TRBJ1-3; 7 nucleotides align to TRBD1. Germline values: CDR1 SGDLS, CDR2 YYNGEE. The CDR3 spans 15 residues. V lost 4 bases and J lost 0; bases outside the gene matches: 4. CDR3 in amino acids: CASSPQGFSGNTIYF. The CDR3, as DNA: TGTGCCAGCAGCCCACAGGGGTTCTCTGGAAACACCATATATTTT.

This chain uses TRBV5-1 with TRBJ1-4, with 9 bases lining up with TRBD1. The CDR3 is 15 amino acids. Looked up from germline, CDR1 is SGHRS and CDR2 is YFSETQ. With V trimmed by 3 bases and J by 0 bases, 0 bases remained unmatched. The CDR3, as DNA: TGCGCCAGCAGCTGGACAGGGGCAACTAATGAAAAACTGTTTTTT. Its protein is CASSWTGATNEKLFF.

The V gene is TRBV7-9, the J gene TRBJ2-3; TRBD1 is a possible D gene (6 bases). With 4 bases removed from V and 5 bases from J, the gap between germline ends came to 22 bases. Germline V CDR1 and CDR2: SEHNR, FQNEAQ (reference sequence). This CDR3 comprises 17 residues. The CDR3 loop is CASSSTNPGTRLDTQYF. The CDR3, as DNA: TGTGCCAGCAGCTCCACCAACCCCGGGACACGTCTAGATACGCAGTATTTT.

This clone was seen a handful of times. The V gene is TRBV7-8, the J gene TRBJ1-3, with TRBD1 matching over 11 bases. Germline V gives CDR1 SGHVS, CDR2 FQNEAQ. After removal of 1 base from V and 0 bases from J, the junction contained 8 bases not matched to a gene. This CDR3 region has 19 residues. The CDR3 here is CASSLESIGTGGSGNTIYF. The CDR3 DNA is TGTGCCAGCAGCTTAGAAAGCATCGGGACAGGGGGCTCTGGAAACACCATATATTTT. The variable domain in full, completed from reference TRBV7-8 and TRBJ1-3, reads GAGVSQSPRYKVAKRGQDVALRCDPISGHVSLFWYQQALGQGPEFLTYFQNEAQLDKSGLPSDRFFAERPEGSVSTLKIQRTQQEDSAVYLCASSLESIGTGGSGNTIYFGEGSWLTVV.

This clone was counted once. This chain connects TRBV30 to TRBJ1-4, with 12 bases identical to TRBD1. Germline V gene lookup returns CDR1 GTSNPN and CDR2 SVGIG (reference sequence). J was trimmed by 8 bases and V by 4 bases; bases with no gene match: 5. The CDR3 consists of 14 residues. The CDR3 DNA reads TGTGCCTGGAACCGGGACAGGGGGCAAGAAAAACTGTTTTTT. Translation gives CAWNRDRGQEKLFF.

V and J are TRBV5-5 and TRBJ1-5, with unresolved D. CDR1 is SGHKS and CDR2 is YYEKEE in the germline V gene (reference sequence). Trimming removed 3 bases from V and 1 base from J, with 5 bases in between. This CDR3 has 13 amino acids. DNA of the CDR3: TGTGCCAGCAGCTCTAGGAGCAATCAGCCCCAGCATTTT. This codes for CASSSRSNQPQHF.

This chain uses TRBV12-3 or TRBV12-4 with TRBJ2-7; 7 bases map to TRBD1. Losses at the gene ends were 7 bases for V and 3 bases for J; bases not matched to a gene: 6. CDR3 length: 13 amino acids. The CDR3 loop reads CASNFGTVYEQYF. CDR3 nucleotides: TGTGCCAGCAACTTCGGGACAGTCTACGAGCAGTACTTC.

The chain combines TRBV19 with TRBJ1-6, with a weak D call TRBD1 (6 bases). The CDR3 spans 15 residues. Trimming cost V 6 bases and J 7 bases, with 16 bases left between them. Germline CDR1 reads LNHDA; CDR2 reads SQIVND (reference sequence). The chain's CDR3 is CASRWGTGTNSPLHF. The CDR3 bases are TGTGCCAGTAGATGGGGTACAGGGACCAATTCACCCCTCCACTTT.

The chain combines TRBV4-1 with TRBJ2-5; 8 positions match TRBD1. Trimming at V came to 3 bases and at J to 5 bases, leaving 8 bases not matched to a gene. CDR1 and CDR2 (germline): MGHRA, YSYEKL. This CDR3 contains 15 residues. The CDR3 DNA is TGCGCCAGCAGCCAGGCGGGCAGGGGGCATGAGACCCAGTACTTC. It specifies CASSQAGRGHETQYF.

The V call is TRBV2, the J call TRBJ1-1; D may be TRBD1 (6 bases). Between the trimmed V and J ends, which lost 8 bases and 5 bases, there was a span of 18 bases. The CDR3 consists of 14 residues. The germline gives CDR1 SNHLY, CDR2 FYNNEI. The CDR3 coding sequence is TGTGCCAGCGGGGGCGAGGTCAGGCTAACTGAAGCTTTCTTT. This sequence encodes CASGGEVRLTEAFF.

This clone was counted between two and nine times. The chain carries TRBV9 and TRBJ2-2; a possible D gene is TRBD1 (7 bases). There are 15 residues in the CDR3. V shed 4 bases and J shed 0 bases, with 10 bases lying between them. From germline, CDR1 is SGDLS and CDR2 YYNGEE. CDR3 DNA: TGTGCCAGCAGCCAGGGGGGCACGAACACCGGGGAGCTGTTTTTT. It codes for CASSQGGTNTGELFF.

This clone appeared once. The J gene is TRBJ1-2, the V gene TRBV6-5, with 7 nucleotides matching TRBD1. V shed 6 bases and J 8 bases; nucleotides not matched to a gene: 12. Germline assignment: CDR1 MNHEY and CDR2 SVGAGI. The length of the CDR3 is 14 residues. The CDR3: CASRSSTGSTGYTF. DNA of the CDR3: TGTGCCAGCAGATCCTCGACAGGGTCTACAGGCTACACCTTC.

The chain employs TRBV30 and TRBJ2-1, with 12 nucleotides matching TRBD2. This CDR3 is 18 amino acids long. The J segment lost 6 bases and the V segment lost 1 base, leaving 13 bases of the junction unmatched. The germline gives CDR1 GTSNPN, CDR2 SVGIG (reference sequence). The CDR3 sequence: CAWSGRLAGVGRSNEQFF. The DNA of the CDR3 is TGTGCCTGGAGTGGGAGACTAGCGGGAGTCGGGAGGAGCAATGAGCAGTTCTTC.

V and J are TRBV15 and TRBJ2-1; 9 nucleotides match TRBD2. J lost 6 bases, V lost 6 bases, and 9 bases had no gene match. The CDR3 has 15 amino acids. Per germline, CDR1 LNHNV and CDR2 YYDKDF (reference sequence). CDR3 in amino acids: CATSVTGTSSNEQFF. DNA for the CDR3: TGTGCCACCAGTGTTACCGGGACTAGCAGCAATGAGCAGTTCTTC.

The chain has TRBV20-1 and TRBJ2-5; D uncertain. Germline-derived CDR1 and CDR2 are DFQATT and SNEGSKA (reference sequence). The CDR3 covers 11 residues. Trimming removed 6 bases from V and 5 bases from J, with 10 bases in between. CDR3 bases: TGCAGTGCGCCTTCCCGGGAGACCCAGTACTTC. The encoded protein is CSAPSRETQYF.

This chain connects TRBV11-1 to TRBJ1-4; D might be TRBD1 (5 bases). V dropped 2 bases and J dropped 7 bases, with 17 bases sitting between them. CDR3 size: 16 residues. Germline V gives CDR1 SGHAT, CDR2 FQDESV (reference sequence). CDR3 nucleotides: TGTGCCAGCAGCTTATCTTCGTGGCCGGGGGGTGAAAAACTGTTTTTT. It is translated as CASSLSSWPGGEKLFF.

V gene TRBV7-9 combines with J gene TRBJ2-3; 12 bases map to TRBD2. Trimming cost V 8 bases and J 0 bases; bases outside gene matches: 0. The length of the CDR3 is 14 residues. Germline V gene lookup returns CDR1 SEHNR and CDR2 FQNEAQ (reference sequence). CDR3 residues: CASLAGGSTDTQYF. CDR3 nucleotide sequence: TGTGCCAGCCTAGCGGGAGGGAGCACAGATACGCAGTATTTT.

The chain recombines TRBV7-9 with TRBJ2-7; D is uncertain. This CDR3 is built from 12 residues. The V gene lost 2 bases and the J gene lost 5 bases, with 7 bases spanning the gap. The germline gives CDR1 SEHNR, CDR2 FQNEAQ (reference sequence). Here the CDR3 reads CASSLLGHEQYF. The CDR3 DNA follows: TGTGCCAGCAGCTTATTGGGCCACGAGCAGTACTTC.

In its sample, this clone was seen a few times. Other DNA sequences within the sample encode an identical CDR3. CDR3 residues: CASSPSGTSTDTQYF. The CDR3 DNA sequence: TGTGCCAGCTCACCGAGCGGGACTAGCACAGATACGCAGTATTTT. The chain uses TRBV18 and TRBJ2-3, with TRBD2 matching 7 bases. Germline trimming cut 3 bases from V and 0 bases from J; bases unmatched to any gene: 3. This CDR3 comprises 15 residues. Germline values: CDR1 KGHSH, CDR2 LQKENI.

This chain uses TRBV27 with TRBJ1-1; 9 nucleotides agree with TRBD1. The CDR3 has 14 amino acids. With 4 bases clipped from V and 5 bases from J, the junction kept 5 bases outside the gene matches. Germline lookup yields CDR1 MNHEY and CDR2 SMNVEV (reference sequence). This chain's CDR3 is CASSSTTGGTEAFF. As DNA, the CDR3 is TGTGCCAGCAGTTCCACGACAGGGGGGACTGAAGCTTTCTTT.

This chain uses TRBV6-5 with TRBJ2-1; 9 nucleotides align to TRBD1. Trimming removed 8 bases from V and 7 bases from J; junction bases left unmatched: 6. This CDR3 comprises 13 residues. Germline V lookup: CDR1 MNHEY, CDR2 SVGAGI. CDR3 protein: CASRDRVRNEQFF. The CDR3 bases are TGTGCCAGCCGGGACAGGGTGAGGAATGAGCAGTTCTTC.

CDR3 in DNA: TGTGCCAGCAGCCGACAGGGTACTAGCACAGATACGCAGTATTTT. It is translated as CASSRQGTSTDTQYF. The chain has TRBV6-4 and TRBJ2-3; TRBD1 agrees at 7 bases. The CDR3 extends over 15 amino acids. V lost 6 bases, J lost 0 bases, and 6 bases stayed unmatched. The germline V gene encodes CDR1 MRHNA and CDR2 SNTAGT.

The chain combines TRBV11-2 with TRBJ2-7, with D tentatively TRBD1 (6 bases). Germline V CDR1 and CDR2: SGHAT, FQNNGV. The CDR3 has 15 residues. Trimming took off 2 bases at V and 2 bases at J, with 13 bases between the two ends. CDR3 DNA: TGTGCCAGCAGCTTACGGGCAGGGGATCCCTACGAGCAGTACTTC. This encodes CASSLRAGDPYEQYF.

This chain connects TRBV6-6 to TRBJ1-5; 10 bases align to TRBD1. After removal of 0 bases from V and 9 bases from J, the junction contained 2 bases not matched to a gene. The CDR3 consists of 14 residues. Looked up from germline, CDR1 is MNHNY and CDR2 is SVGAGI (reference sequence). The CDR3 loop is CASSYSRTGGPQHF. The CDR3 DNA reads TGTGCCAGCAGTTACTCTAGGACAGGGGGGCCCCAGCATTTT.

CDR3 sequence (DNA): TGTGCCAGCAGCTTAGGGGCGGGGGCCAACTATGGCTACACCTTC. Translating gives CASSLGAGANYGYTF. The chain combines TRBV7-3 with TRBJ1-2; tentative D call: TRBD1 (6 bases). CDR1 is SGHTA, CDR2 FQGTGA, per germline. V was clipped by 2 bases and J by 2 bases, with 12 bases between them. This CDR3 is built from 15 residues.

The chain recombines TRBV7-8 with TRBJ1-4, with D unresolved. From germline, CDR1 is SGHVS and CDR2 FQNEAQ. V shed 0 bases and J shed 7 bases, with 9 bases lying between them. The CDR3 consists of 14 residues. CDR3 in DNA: TGTGCCAGCAGCTTAGCGTTGGTAGCTGAAAAACTGTTTTTT. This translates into CASSLALVAEKLFF.